This entry is about one T cell receptor (beta chain). The data belong to a study of cytomegalovirus exposure and HLA in healthy donors. In the PCR, 60 Vbeta and 13 Jbeta primers were used. Assay: immunoSEQ multiplex PCR; the TCRdb copy retains only in-frame clones and omits some. The table records about 190,000 clones, 60% to 85% of them present only once. This receptor was identified in a woman between 18 and 30 years old in good health and CMV-seronegative. The sample taken for sequencing was PBMCs.

The CDR3 loop reads CASSEDVTRVYGYTF. The CDR3 nucleotides read TGTGCCAGCAGTGAAGACGTAACACGGGTCTATGGCTACACCTTC. This chain joins TRBV6-1 and TRBJ1-2; D gene uncertain. CDR1 is MNHNS and CDR2 is SASEGT in the germline V gene. V shed 1 base and J shed 4 bases, with 13 bases lying between them. This CDR3 contains 15 residues.